What follows describes a single T cell receptor (beta chain). The CDR3 runs 19 residues. Unmatched junction bases numbered 19, after V lost 3 bases and J lost 5 bases. Germline CDR1 is LGHNA and CDR2 is YSLEER. The data are from a study of blood T cell repertoires in COVID-19. Produced via immunoSEQ multiplex PCR; TCRdb's table is partial and in-frame only. The sample has about 150,000 clones; approximately 92% are singletons. This clonotype was obtained from a man aged 18 to 35 with COVID-19, enrolled during active disease. The source material was peripheral blood. This sequence joins TRBV4-3 and TRBJ2-7; 10 bases align to TRBD2. This chain's CDR3 is CASSHTPGLAGALGNEQYF. For the CDR3, the DNA is TGCGCCAGCAGCCATACCCCCGGGCTAGCGGGAGCATTGGGAAACGAGCAGTACTTC.